Below, 28 T cell receptor beta chains from the same sample are listed, as sequenced in a study of OX40 agonist ivuxolimab in advanced cancers. The library was generated by the immunoSEQ multiplex PCR assay. As stored in TCRdb, this immuneACCESS dataset retains in-frame rearrangements with V and J assigned. A fraction of the clones does not appear; measured against another copy, unresolved V genes explain less than half of the discrepancy, and the remainder lacks a known reason. Across this sample there are about 130,000 clones, with under 95% seen only once. Under 0.85% of the sample is held by the ten biggest clonotypes. Sequencing used CD4+ or CD8+ T cells sorted from blood, obtained in a trial of the OX40 agonist ivuxolimab. These receptors were taken from an adult with an advanced solid tumor such as melanoma, head and neck, liver or kidney cancer.

The chain uses TRBV7-9 and TRBJ2-1; D may be TRBD1 or TRBD2 (5 bases each). V lost 4 bases to trimming and J lost 3 bases, with 7 bases between them. The germline CDR1 and CDR2 sequences are SEHNR and FQNEAQ (reference sequence). The CDR3 runs 13 residues. CDR3 sequence reads: CASSWDGYNEQFF. CDR3 DNA: TGTGCCAGCAGCTGGGACGGCTACAATGAGCAGTTCTTC.

This rearrangement joins TRBV27 to TRBJ2-1; 9 nucleotides match TRBD2. The CDR3 is 15 amino acids. Germline CDR1 reads MNHEY; CDR2 reads SMNVEV (reference sequence). V lost 3 bases and J lost 6; bases outside the gene matches: 6. In DNA form, the CDR3 reads TGTGCCAGCAGTTTGGGCGGGAGGGCCCTCAATGAGCAGTTCTTC. This gives the protein CASSLGGRALNEQFF.

V is TRBV7-9 and J is TRBJ2-3; TRBD2 agrees at 11 bases. Germline V gene data show CDR1 as SEHNR and CDR2 as FQNEAQ (reference sequence). This CDR3 is 13 amino acids long. V lost 1 base and J lost 10; bases outside the gene matches: 1. In nucleotides, the CDR3 is TGTGCCAGCAGCTTAGTGGGACTAGCGGCGCAGTATTTT. Translation: CASSLVGLAAQYF. Variable domain in full (rest from reference TRBV7-9 and TRBJ2-3): DTGVSQNPRHKITKRGQNVTFRCDPISEHNRLYWYRQTLGQGPEFLTYFQNEAQLEKSRLLSDRFSAERPKGSFSTLEIQRTEQGDSAMYLCASSLVGLAAQYFGPGTRLTVL.

The chain couples TRBV7-2 to TRBJ2-2, with a tentative D call TRBD1 (6 bases). The CDR3 consists of 16 residues. The germline V gene encodes CDR1 SGHTA and CDR2 FQGNSA. With 1 base removed from V and 8 bases from J, the gap between germline ends came to 17 bases. The CDR3 loop is CASSLVGTPALGELFF. As DNA, the CDR3 is TGTGCCAGCAGCTTAGTAGGGACACCAGCCCTGGGGGAGCTGTTTTTT.

The CDR3 nucleotides are TGTGCCAGCATCCTTGGGGCGGGTGCCTGGGAGACCCAGTACTTC. This translates into CASILGAGAWETQYF. The chain combines TRBV28 with TRBJ2-5, with D possibly called TRBD1 or TRBD2 (5 bases each). CDR1 and CDR2 (germline): MDHEN, SYDVKM. V shed 7 bases and J shed 5 bases, with 20 bases lying between them. The CDR3 contains 15 residues.

The chain carries TRBV5-4 and TRBJ2-1; D unclear. The germline V gene has CDR1 SGHNT and CDR2 YYREEE (reference sequence). Between the trimmed V and J ends, which lost 5 bases and 1 base, there was a span of 4 bases. This CDR3 has 12 residues. The CDR3 DNA is TGTGCCAGCAGACAGTCCTACAATGAGCAGTTCTTC. This sequence encodes CASRQSYNEQFF.

V is TRBV6-1 and J is TRBJ1-2; D remains unclear. The germline V gene encodes CDR1 MNHNS and CDR2 SASEGT. V gave up 2 bases and J gave up 2 bases, with 12 bases separating them. CDR3 length equals 15 residues. CDR3 amino acids: CASSERQNWNYGYTF. The CDR3 DNA is TGTGCCAGCAGTGAAAGGCAGAATTGGAACTATGGCTACACCTTC.

This rearrangement joins TRBV7-2 to TRBJ2-6, with D maybe TRBD1 (6 bases). The CDR3 is 15 residues long. Trimming cost V 3 bases and J 2 bases, with 8 bases left between them. Germline-derived CDR1 and CDR2 are SGHTA and FQGNSA. This chain's CDR3 is CASSLSGAGANVLTF. The DNA of the CDR3 is TGTGCCAGCAGCTTGTCAGGGGCTGGGGCCAACGTCCTGACTTTC. Looking up the rest from reference TRBV7-2 and TRBJ2-6 gives the full variable domain: GAGVSQSPSNKVTEKGKDVELRCDPISGHTALYWYRQSLGQGLEFLIYFQGNSAPDKSGLPSDRFSAERTGGSVSTLTIQRTQQEDSAVYLCASSLSGAGANVLTFGAGSRLTVL.

The rearrangement uses TRBV19 and TRBJ1-4; no clear D. Germline CDR1 is LNHDA and CDR2 is SQIVND (reference sequence). CDR3 size: 14 residues. The V end lost 6 bases, the J end lost 3 bases, and 11 bases lay between the germline ends. CDR3 region: CASRSFGANEKLFF. The CDR3 DNA sequence: TGTGCCAGTAGGTCATTCGGGGCTAATGAAAAACTGTTTTTT.

This chain uses TRBV25-1 with TRBJ2-1, with TRBD2 identical over 8 bases. Trimming cost V 5 bases and J 2 bases; bases outside gene matches: 8. The germline CDR1 and CDR2 sequences are MGHDK and SYGVNS. The CDR3 is 16 amino acids. DNA of the CDR3: TGTGCCAGCAGTCCCCCCGGGACTAGGGCCTACAATGAGCAGTTCTTC. Its translation is CASSPPGTRAYNEQFF.

The rearrangement uses TRBV28 and TRBJ2-5, with a tentative D call TRBD2 (5 bases). Germline loops: CDR1 MDHEN, CDR2 SYDVKM. V lost 6 bases and J lost 5, with 10 bases in between. The CDR3 is made up of 12 amino acids. The CDR3: CASRLGPETQYF. CDR3 coding DNA: TGTGCCAGCAGACTAGGTCCGGAGACCCAGTACTTC.

The V and J genes are TRBV4-3 and TRBJ2-7, with D perhaps matching TRBD2 (6 bases). Germline loops: CDR1 LGHNA, CDR2 YSLEER. This CDR3 is 17 amino acids long. V was clipped by 0 bases and J by 6 bases, with 21 bases between them. The CDR3 reads CASSQDTLGNKGGEQYF. The DNA of the CDR3 is TGCGCCAGCAGCCAAGATACCTTGGGGAATAAGGGAGGCGAGCAGTACTTC.

The V gene is TRBV7-2, the J gene TRBJ2-7, with a weak D call TRBD1 (5 bases). With 2 bases removed from V and 1 base from J, the gap between germline ends came to 12 bases. The germline gives CDR1 SGHTA, CDR2 FQGNSA. The CDR3 consists of 15 residues. The CDR3 DNA reads as TGTGCCAGCAGCTTATGGGGCAGTTCGTCCTACGAGCAGTACTTC. It is translated as CASSLWGSSSYEQYF.

The CDR3 nucleotides are TGTGCCAGCAGCTTGGATGGGCAGCGCATCTCTGGAAACACCATATATTTT. Its translation is CASSLDGQRISGNTIYF. The chain employs TRBV4-2 and TRBJ1-3; D ambiguous. Germline CDR1 reads LGHNA; CDR2 reads YNFKEQ. Trimming took off 5 bases at V and 0 bases at J, with 17 bases between the two ends. The length of the CDR3 is 17 residues.

V gene TRBV19 combines with J gene TRBJ1-1; weak D call: TRBD1 (5 bases). The CDR3 is 14 residues long. From germline, CDR1 is LNHDA and CDR2 SQIVND (reference sequence). Trimming pared 0 bases from V and 1 base from J, leaving 6 bases between. In DNA form, the CDR3 reads TGTGCCAGTAGTATAGACAGGGCGAACACTGAAGCTTTCTTT. The encoded protein is CASSIDRANTEAFF.

V gene TRBV19 combines with J gene TRBJ2-1; 7 bases match TRBD2. CDR3 length: 14 amino acids. V shed 4 bases, J shed 3 bases, and the junction held 3 bases outside the gene matches. Germline V gives CDR1 LNHDA, CDR2 SQIVND (reference sequence). CDR3: CASSRKRDYNEQFF. The CDR3 region has the DNA TGTGCCAGTAGTAGGAAGCGGGACTACAATGAGCAGTTCTTC.

This chain uses TRBV5-1 with TRBJ2-3; TRBD2 aligns across 9 bases. V lost 4 bases, J lost 5 bases, and 11 bases stayed unmatched. Germline loops: CDR1 SGHRS, CDR2 YFSETQ. This CDR3 is built from 16 residues. This CDR3 is CASSPGRTSEEDTQYF. CDR3 nucleotides: TGCGCCAGCAGCCCGGGCAGGACTAGCGAAGAAGATACGCAGTATTTT.

This clone has more than one count but fewer than ten. This chain links TRBV29-1 with TRBJ1-5; 12 bases are a match to TRBD1. The CDR3 has 15 residues. CDR1 and CDR2 from the germline V gene are SQVTM and ANQGSEA. V lost 5 bases, J lost 5 bases, and 7 bases stayed unmatched. The chain's CDR3 is CSVRDRGLGDQPQHF. The CDR3 DNA sequence: TGCAGCGTTCGGGACAGGGGGCTAGGAGATCAGCCCCAGCATTTT. Full variable domain (missing parts from reference TRBV29-1 and TRBJ1-5): SAVISQKPSRDICQRGTSLTIQCQVDSQVTMMFWYRQQPGQSLTLIATANQGSEATYESGFVIDKFPISRPNLTFSTLTVSNMSPEDSSIYLCSVRDRGLGDQPQHFGDGTRLSIL.

The gene calls are TRBV12-5 and TRBJ2-2; 10 positions agree with TRBD1. The germline V gene has CDR1 LGHNT and CDR2 FRNRAP. Trimming at V came to 7 bases and at J to 9 bases, leaving 17 bases not matched to a gene. There are 17 residues in the CDR3. CDR3 sequence: CASALGTGAPFARELFF. CDR3 nucleotide sequence: TGTGCTAGTGCCTTGGGGACAGGGGCCCCTTTTGCTAGGGAGCTGTTTTTT.

The chain has TRBV10-1 and TRBJ2-1, with TRBD2 identical over 14 bases. The CDR3 totals 15 residues. V lost 6 bases and J lost 8; bases outside the gene matches: 6. CDR1 and CDR2 (germline): WNHNN, SYGVQD (reference sequence). This CDR3 reads CASSPGLAGEHEQFF. The CDR3 coding sequence is TGCGCCAGCAGCCCGGGACTAGCGGGAGAACATGAGCAGTTCTTC.

This rearrangement joins TRBV18 to TRBJ1-5; 9 bases match TRBD1. Germline V gene lookup returns CDR1 KGHSH and CDR2 LQKENI. V was clipped by 3 bases and J by 1 base; unmatched bases: 7. The CDR3 totals 17 residues. CDR3 in amino acids: CASSPGQGKLSNQPQHF. The CDR3 DNA reads TGTGCCAGCTCACCGGGACAGGGAAAATTAAGCAATCAGCCCCAGCATTTT.

The chain combines TRBV6-5 with TRBJ2-3; D may be TRBD2 (6 bases). From germline, CDR1 is MNHEY and CDR2 SVGAGI. V gave up 6 bases and J gave up 0 bases, with 10 bases separating them. The CDR3 runs to 14 residues. CDR3 bases: TGTGCCAGCAGCGGGACTTATAGCACAGATACGCAGTATTTT. As protein: CASSGTYSTDTQYF.

The J gene is TRBJ1-1, the V gene TRBV12-5; D unclear. The V end lost 1 base, the J end lost 8 bases, and 8 bases lay between the germline ends. Germline values: CDR1 LGHNT, CDR2 FRNRAP. The CDR3 has 12 amino acids. The CDR3 nucleotides read TGTGCTAGTGGTTTGGGACGGGCCGAAGCTTTCTTT. It is translated as CASGLGRAEAFF. The full variable domain, its missing parts supplied by reference TRBV12-5 and TRBJ1-1, is DARVTQTPRHKVTEMGQEVTMRCQPILGHNTVFWYRQTMMQGLELLAYFRNRAPLDDSGMPKDRFSAEMPDATLATLKIQPSEPRDSAVYFCASGLGRAEAFFGQGTRLTVV.

This chain uses TRBV5-8 with TRBJ2-1; no clear D gene. Between the trimmed V and J ends, which lost 7 bases and 4 bases, there was a span of 6 bases. The CDR3 extends over 11 amino acids. The germline V gene encodes CDR1 SGHTS and CDR2 YDEGEE. CDR3 sequence (DNA): TGTGCCAGCGACCGTTACAATGAGCAGTTCTTC. As protein: CASDRYNEQFF.

CDR3 residues: CASSLGTGVMNTEAFF. The DNA of the CDR3 is TGCGCCAGCAGCTTGGGTACAGGAGTTATGAACACTGAAGCTTTCTTT. The gene calls are TRBV5-1 and TRBJ1-1; TRBD1 is a possible D gene (5 bases). The CDR3 is 16 residues long. Germline CDR1 SGHRS, CDR2 YFSETQ. Trimming cost V 0 bases and J 0 bases, with 12 bases left between them.

The V gene is TRBV6-5, the J gene TRBJ1-2, with 9 nucleotides matching TRBD1. V was clipped by 7 bases and J by 8 bases; unmatched bases: 14. The CDR3 covers 15 residues. Germline CDR1 and CDR2: MNHEY and SVGAGI. The CDR3 DNA follows: TGTGCCAGCACCCGTGGGCGGGACAGGGATTCCGGCTACACCTTC. Protein sequence: CASTRGRDRDSGYTF.

The chain combines TRBV7-9 with TRBJ2-3; 9 nucleotides match TRBD1. The V and J ends lost 5 bases and 3 bases, in that order; junction bases with no gene match: 3. CDR1 SEHNR and CDR2 FQNEAQ come from the germline V gene (reference sequence). The CDR3 is 14 residues long. For the CDR3, the DNA is TGTGCCAGCAGCCGGGACAGGGTTACAGATACGCAGTATTTT. Translation gives CASSRDRVTDTQYF.

This clone was seen a single time. The rearrangement links TRBV5-6 to TRBJ1-2; D remains unclear. Deletions cut 4 bases from V and 4 bases from J, with 20 bases between. This CDR3 spans 16 amino acids. Germline CDR1 is SGHDT and CDR2 is YYEEEE. In DNA, the CDR3 is TGTGCCAGCAGCCATGAATCAGTTTTTGGCCCCTATGGCTACACCTTC. Its translation: CASSHESVFGPYGYTF.